This TCR beta chain appears in the sequencing data of a study of regulatory T cells in long-lasting Graves disease (dated by TCRdb to the early 2020s). In terms of the full investigation: In the newly diagnosed Graves' disease group, patients had been taking antithyroid drugs for less than 3 months. The study was conducted in China and was registered as a clinical trial. Peripheral blood TCR sequencing and RNA sequencing compared persistent Graves' disease patients with newly diagnosed Graves' disease patients. A total of roughly 33 samples underwent TCR sequencing: some 13 from persistent and roughly 20 from newly diagnosed Graves' disease patients. General conclusions and limits of the study: Because the primary lesion, thyroid tissue, could not be accessed, the study looked at peripheral blood alone. Only the TCR beta chain was sequenced and analyzed. More public clonotypes were shared among persistent patients (under 3,000) than among newly diagnosed patients (roughly 1,000). Lower TCR Shannon entropy and fewer highly expanded clones were observed in persistent Graves' disease patients than in newly diagnosed patients, which suggested clonal expansion. Preferential use of TRBV28, TRBJ1-2 and TRBJ2-5 was observed in persistent disease, whereas TRBV20-1 and TRBJ2-1 were favored in newly diagnosed disease. The small sample size was acknowledged by the authors as a limitation that may reduce accuracy.

Taken with the paper, the label for time point translates to: newly diagnosed GD, antithyroid drugs for less than 3 months. For both TCR sequencing and RNA sequencing, RNA was extracted from PBMCs using TRIzol. Graves' disease was diagnosed according to American Thyroid Association guidelines. Patients were recruited from an endocrinology department in Xi'an, China. Each patient gave approximately 9 milliliters of peripheral blood, collected in an EDTA anticoagulant tube. Ficoll Paque Plus density gradient separation was used to isolate PBMCs, and no further T cell sorting was done. An Agilent 2100 Bioanalyzer and agarose gel were used to check RNA quality, and a NanoDrop 2000 was used to measure RNA concentration. The junction carries 19 bases between V and J, which are trimmed by 6 bases and 8 bases respectively. Inclusive of the bounding cysteine and phenylalanine, the CDR3 is 14 residues long. The entry retains the CDR3 DNA only, 42 bases that are in frame from base 1. CDR1 and CDR2 are drawn from the germline V gene (reference sequence): LNHDA, SQIVND.

About this clonotype itself: The antigen it recognizes is unknown. No base qualities exist here, and no much larger clone lies one base off it.

Libraries came from multiplex PCR. Sequencing took place on an Illumina HiSeq 4000. iRepertoire HTBI primers and Arm-PCR amplification of CDR3 regions were used to construct TCR beta libraries. Gel purification was performed on PCR products prior to sequencing. The study's processing was this. A total of under 80 TRBV and some 15 TRBJ segments were identified across samples and were used for gene usage analysis of CDR3 amino acid clonotypes. COPE and FqMerger were used to merge the filtered high-quality paired reads into contigs. BLAST was used to align contigs to IMGT TRBV, TRBD and TRBJ reference genes, and CDR3 was defined according to IMGT. Any clonotype with a frequency above 0.1% was classified as a highly expanded clone. Shannon entropy served as the measure of repertoire diversity, while the Gini coefficient captured V-J evenness. A clonotype found in more than one individual was treated as public. TCRdb trimmed public reads at Q25 via fastp, called clones via MiXCR and kept in-frame beta chains. CDR3 protein duplicates are merged, each entry listing the most common genes and DNA. Here the V and J calls rest on TCRdb's processing, not on the authors' analysis. The sample contains some 350,000 distinct CDR3 sequences, roughly 15% of them found a single time. Just over 20% of the sample goes to the ten largest clones.

This same sample was also part of a study on T cells in Graves' hyperthyroidism and ophthalmopathy. As described in the second report: Graves' hyperthyroidism was defined as stable when no progression to ophthalmopathy occurred over 18 months of follow-up. Hyperthyroidism patients were aged 18 to 65 years and newly diagnosed, with disease duration of less than 2 months. Exclusion was applied to patients with uncontrolled infections, other autoimmune diseases, pregnancy or lactation. Diagnoses relied on clinical symptoms, serum thyroxine and TRAb, thyroid ultrasound and orbital computed tomography. For the first round of RT-PCR on the TCR CDR3, the HTBI primer set was used together with the Qiagen OneStep RT-PCR kit. Most expanded thyroid clonotypes (frequency above 0.001) were also detected in blood, suggesting blood repertoires may reflect thyroid immune responses. A model built on a 13 V-J signature distinguished ophthalmopathy from stable hyperthyroidism, reaching roughly 88% sensitivity and approximately 83% specificity in cross-validation and 80%/75% in testing. In validation, the model predicted progression to ophthalmopathy a median of about 6.8 months before onset, with approximately 70% sensitivity and 72.22% specificity. To identify distinguishing TCR V-J signatures, a discovery cohort of about 100 patients was used, comprising some 43 with Graves' ophthalmopathy and 55 to 65 with stable Graves' hyperthyroidism. Prospective prediction of ophthalmopathy was tested in an independent validation cohort of fewer than 20 hyperthyroidism patients and some 17 patients who later progressed to ophthalmopathy. For training and testing, the 100 or so patients in the discovery cohort were randomly divided in a 7:3 ratio. Thyroid tissue and blood T-cell repertoires from several Graves' hyperthyroidism patients were also compared in the study. After blood sampling, hyperthyroidism patients were treated with methimazole at a starting dose of 30 mg daily, and ophthalmopathy patients were treated with high-dose intravenous methylprednisolone. Libraries were constructed in a second round of multiplex PCR, after which size selection and purification were performed. Sequencing of the libraries was done on an Illumina HiSeq2000 using paired-end 100 bp reads. SOAPnuke was used to process the raw data, removing reads that contained adapters or uncalled bases, had a mean Phred below 15, or lacked an exact match to the constant primer or identifier. High-quality paired reads were merged with COPE v1.2.5, and unique nucleotide sequences were defined as clonotypes. Clonotypes were aligned to IMGT TRBV, TRBD and TRBJ reference segments using MiTCR v1.1. The analysis included only V-J combinations with a frequency above 0.0001, which together covered approximately 99% of the repertoires. The TCS score was defined as F50 (clonal expansion) divided by E x V (chaos), with BLOSUM62-based TCRdist calculated between CDR3 peptides within each V-J. Welch's t-statistics and random forest reduced fewer than 600 V-J features to 13, which were used in a naive Bayes classifier (R e1071). No statistical method was used to set the sample size in advance, and investigators knew the group allocation. TCR Vbeta CDR3 sequencing of 135 peripheral blood samples (roughly 41 ophthalmopathy, 70 to 85 hyperthyroidism and approximately 17 progressor patients) is reported in the paper.

The V gene is TRBV19 and the J gene is TRBJ1-1; no D gene call is confident. This receptor was taken from a woman between 18 and 29 years old with Graves disease. Donor details come from another sample of the same person, matched by shared clones. The starting material was peripheral blood mononuclear cells (PBMCs), obtained at new diagnosis, from a patient treated with antithyroid drugs. The nucleotide sequence reads as follows: TGTGCCAGTAGACCCATTCAGGAAGAACAAGAAGCTTTCTTT. This is translated as CASRPIQEEQEAFF. With the portions outside the CDR3 filled from the reference TRBV19 and TRBJ1-1 genes, the complete variable region becomes DGGITQSPKYLFRKEGQNVTLSCEQNLNHDAMYWYRQDPGQGLRLIYYSQIVNDFQKGDIAEGYSVSREKKESFPLTVTSAQKNPTAFYLCASRPIQEEQEAFFGQGTRLTVV.